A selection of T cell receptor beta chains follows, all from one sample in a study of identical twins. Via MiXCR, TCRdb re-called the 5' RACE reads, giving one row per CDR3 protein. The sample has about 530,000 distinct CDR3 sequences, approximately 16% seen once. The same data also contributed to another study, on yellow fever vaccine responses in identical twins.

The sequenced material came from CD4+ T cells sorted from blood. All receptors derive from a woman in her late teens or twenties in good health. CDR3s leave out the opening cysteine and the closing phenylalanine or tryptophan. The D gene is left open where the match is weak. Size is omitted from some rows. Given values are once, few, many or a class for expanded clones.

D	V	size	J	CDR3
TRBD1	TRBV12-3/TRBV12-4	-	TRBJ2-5	ASSLVQGAEETQY
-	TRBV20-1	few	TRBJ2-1	SARDFSGRGNEQF
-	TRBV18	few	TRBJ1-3	ASSLPPFSGNTIY
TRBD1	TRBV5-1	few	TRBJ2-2	ASSRTGIGTGELF
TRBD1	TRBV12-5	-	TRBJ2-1	ASVETGGHNEQF
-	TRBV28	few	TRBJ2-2	ASSLSRKTGELF
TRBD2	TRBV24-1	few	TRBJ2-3	ATSETGGSPSTDTQY
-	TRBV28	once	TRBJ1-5	ASIWGSGSGQPQH
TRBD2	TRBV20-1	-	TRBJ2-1	SASPGLANYNEQF
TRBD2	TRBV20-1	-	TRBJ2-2	SARDSGGQAGELF
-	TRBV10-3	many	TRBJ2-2	AIRSNTGELF
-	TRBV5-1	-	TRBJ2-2	ASSWRPAKVDRELF
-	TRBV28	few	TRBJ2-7	ASSTYLGTYEQY
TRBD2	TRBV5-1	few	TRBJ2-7	ASSVTLTSVSSYEQY
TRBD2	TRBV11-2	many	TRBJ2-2	ASSLGLAAGELF
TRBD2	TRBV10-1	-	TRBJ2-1	ASSEWLAGGPDEQF
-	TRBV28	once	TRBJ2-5	ASSLAGNAGRTQY
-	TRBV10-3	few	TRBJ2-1	AISDLRAASEQF
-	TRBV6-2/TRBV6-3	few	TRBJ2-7	ASRLQSYEQY
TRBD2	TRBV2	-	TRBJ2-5	ASTYWTSGSLQETQY
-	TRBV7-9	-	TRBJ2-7	ASRTESSYEQY
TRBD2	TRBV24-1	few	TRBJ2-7	ATSGTSGREIYEQY
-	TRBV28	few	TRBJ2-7	ASSFNYFYEQY
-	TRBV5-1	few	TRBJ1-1	ASSLEYYTEAF
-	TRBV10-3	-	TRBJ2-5	AISPGNTETQY
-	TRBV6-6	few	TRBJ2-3	ASGRLADTQY
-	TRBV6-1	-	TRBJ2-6	ASSERAPGANVLT
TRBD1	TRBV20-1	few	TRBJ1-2	SASPVTGGLNYGYT
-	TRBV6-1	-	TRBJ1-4	ASSEQLTASNEKLF
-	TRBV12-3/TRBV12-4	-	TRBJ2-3	ASSLSNMAGMTQY
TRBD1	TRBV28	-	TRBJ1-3	ASRGEGQTDPSGNTIY
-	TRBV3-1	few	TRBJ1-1	ASSQGYSGRGTEAF
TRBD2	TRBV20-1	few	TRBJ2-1	SARGTSGSGEQF
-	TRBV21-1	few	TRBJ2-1	ASSKDVRGRPSYNEQF
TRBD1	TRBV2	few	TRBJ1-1	ASREPGQTNTEAF
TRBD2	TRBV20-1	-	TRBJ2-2	SATSGTNTGELF
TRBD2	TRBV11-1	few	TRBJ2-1	ASSLGGLAGGRANEQF